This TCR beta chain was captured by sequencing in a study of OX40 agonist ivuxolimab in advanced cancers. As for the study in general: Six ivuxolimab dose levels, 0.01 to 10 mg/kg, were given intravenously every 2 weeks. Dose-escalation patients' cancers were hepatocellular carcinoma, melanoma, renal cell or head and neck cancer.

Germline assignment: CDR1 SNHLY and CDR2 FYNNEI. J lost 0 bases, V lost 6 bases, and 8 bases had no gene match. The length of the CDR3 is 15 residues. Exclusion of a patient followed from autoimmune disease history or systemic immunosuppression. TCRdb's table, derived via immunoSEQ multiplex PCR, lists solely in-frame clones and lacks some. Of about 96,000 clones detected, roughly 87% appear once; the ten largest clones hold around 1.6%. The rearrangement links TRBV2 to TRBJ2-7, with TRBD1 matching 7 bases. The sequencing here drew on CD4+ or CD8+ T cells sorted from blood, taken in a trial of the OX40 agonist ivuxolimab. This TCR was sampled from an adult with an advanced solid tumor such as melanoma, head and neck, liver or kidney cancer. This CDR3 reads CASRRDRAFSYEQYF. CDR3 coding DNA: TGTGCCAGCAGGAGGGACAGAGCCTTCTCCTACGAGCAGTACTTC. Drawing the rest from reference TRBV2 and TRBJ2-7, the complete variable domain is EPEVTQTPSHQVTQMGQEVILRCVPISNHLYFYWYRQILGQKVEFLVSFYNNEISEKSEIFDDQFSVERPDGSNFTLKIRSTKLEDSAMYFCASRRDRAFSYEQYFGPGTRLTVT.